This TCR beta chain was identified in a study of T cell responses to AZD1222 COVID-19 vaccine. CDR3 size: 14 residues. Trimming took off 0 bases at V and 4 bases at J, with 7 bases between the two ends. Germline CDR1 reads SGHNT; CDR2 reads YYREEE (reference sequence). Repertoires were generated with immunoSEQ multiplex PCR, while TCRdb's copy carries only in-frame clones and drops some. The top ten clones hold approximately 5.2% of a sample with tens of thousands of clones, about 90% of them seen once. This sequence joins TRBV5-4 and TRBJ2-2; D is unclear. The sequence was collected from an adult in good health. Specimen: peripheral blood, collected on day 0 of AZD1222 vaccination. CDR3 sequence: CASSLGVSTGELFF. The CDR3 nucleotides read TGTGCCAGCAGCTTGGGTGTAAGCACCGGGGAGCTGTTTTTT.